What follows are 13 T cell receptor beta chains derived from one specimen sequenced in a study of regulatory T cells in long-lasting Graves disease. Arm-PCR of CDR3 regions and iRepertoire HTBI primers were the basis on which TCR beta libraries were built. TCRdb reprocessed the multiplex PCR reads via MiXCR and lists one record per CDR3 protein. This sample yields about 540,000 distinct CDR3 sequences, of which roughly 14% are seen a single time; roughly a tenth belongs to the top ten. This sample's time point: newly diagnosed GD, antithyroid drugs for less than 3 months. TCR sequences were obtained from RNA taken from PBMCs. The same sample was also used in a study of T cells in Graves' hyperthyroidism and ophthalmopathy.

The starting material was peripheral blood mononuclear cells (PBMCs), obtained at new diagnosis, from a patient treated with antithyroid drugs. The receptors come from a man aged 25 to 45 with Graves disease.

About this clonotype: An end of the junction does not agree with germline; a read error may underlie this. The chain joins TRBV6-1 to TRBJ2-7; D uncertain. The germline gives CDR1 MNHNS, CDR2 SASEGT. CDR3 length equals 15 residues. CDR3 DNA: TGTGCCGGCAGCTTCCCCGACCAGAGGCTCTACGAGCAGTACTTC. Protein product: CAGSFPDQRLYEQYF.

Regarding this clonotype: No conserved phenylalanine or tryptophan is present at the end of the CDR3, so a read error is the likely explanation. V is TRBV20-1 and J is TRBJ2-3; 11 nucleotides align to TRBD2. V trimming: 4 bases; J trimming: 0 bases; junction bases outside the gene matches: 3. CDR1 is DFQATT, CDR2 SNEGSKA, per germline (reference sequence). This CDR3 is 15 amino acids long. CDR3 nucleotide sequence: TGCAGTGCTACCGGGACTAGCGGAAGCACAGATACGCAGTATTTG. As protein: CSATGTSGSTDTQYL.

This clonotype showed up many times. The rearrangement joins TRBV27 to TRBJ2-5; weak D call: TRBD2 (5 bases). Germline V CDR1 and CDR2: MNHEY, SMNVEV (reference sequence). The CDR3 extends over 12 amino acids. The ends were cut back, 7 bases at V and 9 bases at J, with 15 bases in the middle. CDR3 loop: CASTSRPGAQYF. For the CDR3, the DNA is TGTGCCAGCACCAGCAGACCCGGGGCCCAGTACTTC.

This clonotype was seen repeatedly, ten times or more. The chain uses TRBV10-3 and TRBJ2-5, with a possible D match to TRBD2 (5 bases). The CDR3 runs to 15 residues. Germline V gene lookup returns CDR1 ENHRY and CDR2 SYGVKD. Deletions cut 4 bases from V and 5 bases from J, with 17 bases between. In DNA form, the CDR3 reads TGTGCCATCAGTGCTCCATCTGGGAGATATGAGACCCAGTACTTC. It is translated as CAISAPSGRYETQYF.

This clonotype was seen many times. The rearrangement uses TRBV24-1 and TRBJ2-1, with 8 bases fitting TRBD2. CDR3 length equals 16 residues. Trimming removed 9 bases from V and 0 bases from J; junction bases left unmatched: 9. Germline-derived CDR1 and CDR2 are KGHDR and SFDVKD. CDR3 residues: CATGGGAGVSYNEQFF. The DNA of the CDR3 is TGTGCCACCGGGGGGGGAGCGGGGGTCTCCTACAATGAGCAGTTCTTC.

This clonotype came up a few times. A clone one base away is much larger, so this may be a read error. The CDR3 nucleotides read TGTGCCAGCCGCTTAGGGGATTCGCAGTCTGAAAGCTTCTTC. This sequence encodes CASRLGDSQSESFF. The gene calls are TRBV7-9 and TRBJ2-1, with a possible D match to TRBD1 (5 bases). This CDR3 is built from 14 residues. The V gene's germline CDR1 is SEHNR and CDR2 FQNEAQ (reference sequence). Combining the CDR3 with reference TRBV7-9 and TRBJ2-1 gives the whole variable domain DTGVSQNPRHKITKRGQNVTFRCDPISEHNRLYWYRQTLGQGPEFLTYFQNEAQLEKSRLLSDRFSAERPKGSFSTLEIQRTEQGDSAMYLCASRLGDSQSESFFGPGTRLTVL.

The chain links TRBV9 to TRBJ2-3, with TRBD1 as a possible D gene (5 bases). Germline CDR1 SGDLS, CDR2 YYNGEE. The CDR3 is 13 residues long. V was pared by 0 bases and J by 6 bases, with 8 bases between. The CDR3 DNA follows: TGTGCCAGCAGCGTAGAGGACACCGATACGCAGTATTTT. This gives the protein CASSVEDTDTQYF. Together with reference TRBV9 and TRBJ2-3, the CDR3 gives the full variable domain: DSGVTQTPKHLITATGQRVTLRCSPRSGDLSVYWYQQSLDQGLQFLIQYYNGEERAKGNILERFSAQQFPDLHSELNLSSLELGDSALYFCASSVEDTDTQYFGPGTRLTVL.

This clonotype turned up a few times. V gene TRBV7-9 combines with J gene TRBJ1-1; D remains ambiguous. Deletions cut 5 bases from V and 3 bases from J, with 13 bases between. The CDR3 totals 14 residues. Germline CDR1 and CDR2: SEHNR and FQNEAQ (reference sequence). This CDR3 is CASSPTRRDTEAFF. The CDR3 coding sequence is TGTGCCAGCAGCCCAACCAGGAGGGACACTGAAGCTTTCTTT.

The chain carries TRBV19 and TRBJ2-2; the match to TRBD1 covers 10 bases. After removal of 10 bases from V and 4 bases from J, the junction contained 9 bases not matched to a gene. Looked up from germline, CDR1 is LNHDA and CDR2 is SQIVND (reference sequence). This CDR3 has 15 amino acids. The CDR3 protein is CATALGTGATGELFF. CDR3 nucleotide sequence: TGTGCCACCGCCCTCGGGACAGGGGCCACCGGGGAGCTGTTTTTT. The whole variable domain, remainder taken from reference TRBV19 and TRBJ2-2, is DGGITQSPKYLFRKEGQNVTLSCEQNLNHDAMYWYRQDPGQGLRLIYYSQIVNDFQKGDIAEGYSVSREKKESFPLTVTSAQKNPTAFYLCATALGTGATGELFFGEGSRLTVL.

There are a few counts of this clonotype. The chain recombines TRBV27 with TRBJ2-5; TRBD1 or TRBD2 may be the D gene (5 bases each). CDR1 is MNHEY and CDR2 is SMNVEV in the germline V gene (reference sequence). The CDR3 has 13 amino acids. Deletions cut 7 bases from V and 3 bases from J, with 12 bases between. CDR3 nucleotides: TGTGCCAGCAATCCTCTGGGGGAAGAGACCCAGTACTTC. Its protein product is CASNPLGEETQYF.

The J gene is TRBJ2-5, the V gene TRBV28, with TRBD1 matching 9 bases. The CDR3 is 15 amino acids. Per the germline V gene, CDR1 is MDHEN and CDR2 is SYDVKM. The CDR3, as DNA: TGTGGCTGCGGCAGCCTGGGACAGGGCCAAGAGACCCAGTACTTC. It encodes CGCGSLGQGQETQYF.

There are a few counts of this clonotype. The rearrangement links TRBV29-1 to TRBJ2-6; tentative D call: TRBD1 (5 bases). V was clipped by 6 bases and J by 3 bases, with 18 bases between them. The CDR3 runs to 16 residues. Germline CDR1 reads SQVTM; CDR2 reads ANQGSEA. CDR3 DNA: TGCAGCGTCGTAGGGGTCAAATCGGGTGGGGCCAACGTCCTGACTTTC. Amino acids: CSVVGVKSGGANVLTF.

This clonotype was seen many times. This chain uses TRBV13 with TRBJ2-5, with TRBD1 matching over 7 bases. This CDR3 contains 18 residues. J gave up 5 bases and V 0 bases, and 15 bases lay outside the gene matches. The germline V gene encodes CDR1 PRHDT and CDR2 FYEKMQ (reference sequence). In DNA, the CDR3 is TGTGCCAGCAGCTTAGGCATATCGGGGACAGCCCGATCGGAGACCCAGTACTTC. It encodes CASSLGISGTARSETQYF.